Below are 2 T cell receptor beta chains sequenced from a single sample in a study of blood T cell repertoires in COVID-19. The method was immunoSEQ multiplex PCR; TCRdb's version includes in-frame clones alone and lacks a portion of them. In the table there are about 130,000 clones, about four fifths of which are singletons. Sequencing was performed on peripheral blood. The receptor source for this set is a woman aged 55-70 years with acute or convalescent COVID-19.

This chain uses TRBV24-1 with TRBJ1-2; 8 nucleotides align to TRBD1. The J segment lost 5 bases and the V segment lost 9 bases, leaving 4 bases of the junction unmatched. CDR1 is KGHDR, CDR2 SFDVKD, per germline. The length of the CDR3 is 12 residues. Written as DNA, the CDR3 is TGTGCCACCCAAGGACAGGGTTATGGCTACACCTTC. As protein: CATQGQGYGYTF.

The chain recombines TRBV3-1 (or the pseudogene TRBV3-2) with TRBJ1-1, with 8 bases lining up with TRBD1. Losses at the gene ends were 0 bases for V and 6 bases for J; bases not matched to a gene: 9. The CDR3 is 16 residues long. Germline CDR1 LGHDT, CDR2 YNNKEL (reference sequence). CDR3 in amino acids: CASSQEVETGVAEAFF. The CDR3 DNA follows: TGTGCCAGCAGCCAAGAAGTGGAGACAGGGGTGGCTGAAGCTTTCTTT.